The 9 T cell receptor beta chains in this list originate from one sample, sequenced in a study of OX40 agonist ivuxolimab in advanced cancers. The library relied on the immunoSEQ multiplex PCR assay. The source is immuneACCESS, and TCRdb retained only in-frame sequences with V and J called. Part of the clones is not carried over; for the studies checked, unresolved V genes explain less than half of this, and the remainder is unexplained. In all, the sample holds roughly 42,000 clones, and about 90% of those were seen once. The ten largest clones capture 14% to 15% of the sample. Specimen: CD4+ or CD8+ T cells sorted from blood, collected in a trial of the OX40 agonist ivuxolimab. These receptors were taken from an adult with an advanced solid tumor such as melanoma, head and neck, liver or kidney cancer.

The V call is TRBV29-1, the J call TRBJ2-3; D uncertain. Germline V lookup: CDR1 SQVTM, CDR2 ANQGSEA. CDR3 length: 16 residues. V was pared by 0 bases and J by 5 bases, with 18 bases between. The CDR3 coding sequence is TGCAGCGTTGAAGACCCTATCTGGGTCAGTCTAGATACGCAGTATTTT. It specifies CSVEDPIWVSLDTQYF.

This clone was detected once. The V gene is TRBV18, the J gene TRBJ1-4, with 9 positions matching TRBD1. The ends lost 3 bases at V and 8 bases at J; junction bases unmatched: 7. The CDR3 is made up of 15 amino acids. Germline V CDR1 and CDR2: KGHSH, LQKENI. The CDR3 loop reads CASSPSGTGWEKLFF. CDR3 nucleotides: TGTGCCAGCTCACCTTCCGGGACAGGGTGGGAAAAACTGTTTTTT.

The chain has TRBV13 and TRBJ1-1; D is ambiguous. V was pared by 3 bases and J by 7 bases, with 12 bases between. The CDR3 is 13 amino acids. Germline V CDR1 and CDR2: PRHDT, FYEKMQ (reference sequence). CDR3 sequence: CASSFPGLNEAFF. CDR3 in DNA: TGTGCCAGCAGCTTCCCCGGACTGAATGAAGCTTTCTTT.

By share, this clone counts as medium-sized. Within the sample, other DNA sequences also encode this same CDR3. The chain uses TRBV5-6 and TRBJ2-2, with 9 bases aligning to TRBD1. The length of the CDR3 is 16 residues. CDR1 is SGHDT, CDR2 YYEEEE, per germline. V was clipped by 5 bases and J by 3 bases; unmatched bases: 8. The CDR3 sequence is CASRLERDRDTGELFF. The CDR3 DNA is TGTGCCAGCAGACTGGAACGGGACAGGGACACCGGGGAGCTGTTTTTT.

The V call is TRBV28, the J call TRBJ1-2; TRBD1 is a possible D gene (6 bases). Germline V gives CDR1 MDHEN, CDR2 SYDVKM. CDR3 length: 15 residues. V was pared by 2 bases and J by 4 bases, with 14 bases between. In nucleotides, the CDR3 is TGTGCCAGCAGTTTACAGGGGTGGGTTAGCTATGGCTACACCTTC. Protein: CASSLQGWVSYGYTF.

This chain links TRBV28 with TRBJ1-1; D is uncertain. The ends were cut back, 5 bases at V and 0 bases at J, with 13 bases in the middle. The CDR3 runs 15 residues. The germline gives CDR1 MDHEN, CDR2 SYDVKM. The CDR3 sequence: CASSPSDSLNTEAFF. The CDR3 DNA reads as TGTGCCAGCAGTCCGTCGGACTCCTTGAACACTGAAGCTTTCTTT.

The chain combines TRBV28 with TRBJ2-1; no firm D call. V was clipped by 4 bases and J by 7 bases, with 8 bases between them. CDR1 and CDR2 from the germline V gene are MDHEN and SYDVKM. The CDR3 consists of 12 residues. The CDR3: CASSSPWNEQFF. The CDR3, as DNA: TGTGCCAGCAGTTCTCCCTGGAATGAGCAGTTCTTC.

The chain is built from TRBV7-9 and TRBJ1-5; no definite D call. The CDR3 runs 12 residues. Trimming left V 3 bases short and J 6 bases short, with 6 bases between. Looked up from germline, CDR1 is SEHNR and CDR2 is FQNEAQ (reference sequence). The CDR3 DNA follows: TGTGCCAGCAGCTTCCCCGGTCAGCCCCAGCATTTT. This translates into CASSFPGQPQHF.

The chain joins TRBV4-1 to TRBJ1-1, with no clear D. The length of the CDR3 is 12 residues. V gave up 3 bases and J gave up 10 bases, with 12 bases separating them. The germline V gene encodes CDR1 MGHRA and CDR2 YSYEKL. CDR3: CASSQLYGLAFF. In DNA form, the CDR3 reads TGCGCCAGCAGCCAGCTGTATGGGTTAGCTTTCTTT.